This paragraph reports one TCR beta chain. This clonotype was counted between two and nine times. Its specific antigen is unknown. The input lacks base qualities; no much larger clone sits a single base away. To demonstrate the VDJtools post-analysis software, the study profiled TCR beta repertoires from the peripheral blood of about 13 young patients with multiple sclerosis. Multiple sclerosis patients were children and adolescents aged roughly 6 to 17 years. This entry comes from a study of post-analysis software for immune sequencing data (dated by TCRdb to the mid-2010s). The study in broad terms: Relapsing-remitting, secondary progressive and progressive-relapsing multiple sclerosis were recorded as disease courses, and subtype annotation was lacking for some patients. The multiple sclerosis patient repertoires were compared with about a dozen previously published healthy control repertoires from donors aged about 6 to 28 years. A subset of samples was prepared in parallel using single-end sample barcoding, then pooled and co-amplified after Illumina adapter ligation.

Points the paper makes about the study in general: Compared with controls, multiple sclerosis patients had significantly lower normalized Chao1 diversity, a finding suggesting substantial peripheral T-cell clonal expansion. Direct clustering with F measure revealed strong co-clustering of samples prepared in the same batch, which led to a batch-effect correction. Patients showed significantly higher frequencies than controls for roughly five TRBV segments, among them TRBV5-6, TRBV5-1 and TRBV20-1. The multiple sclerosis patient group was slightly younger than the control group.

The germline V gene encodes CDR1 SQVTM and CDR2 ANQGSEA. The CDR3 runs 16 residues from the cysteine to the phenylalanine. CDR3 DNA is the only sequence kept; it has 48 bases, read in frame from the first base. The library was obtained by PCR. This sample was sequenced with an Illumina HiSeq 2500. To reduce PCR and sequencing biases, unique molecular identifiers were built into the TCR beta cDNA libraries. Some 500,000 cDNA molecules were obtained for every 1 to 10 million input T cells, so each molecule roughly corresponded to one T cell. The patient libraries were prepared and sequenced with the same protocol used for the earlier healthy control dataset. Samples belonging to the same batch were prepared together, multiplexed and sequenced on a shared HiSeq lane. The paper's processing steps were these. Raw barcoded reads were processed with MIGEC, discarding single-read molecular identifier groups before consensus assembly and CDR3 extraction. VDJtools was used for post-analysis of the clonotype tables, and diversity was normalized by down-sampling every dataset to the size of the smallest sample. Repertoire overlap clustering matched CDR3 amino acid but not nucleotide sequences to correct batch-related cross-sample contamination. Clones were called with MiXCR by TCRdb after fastp trimmed the public reads at Q25, and only in-frame beta chains were retained. Entries are consolidated by CDR3 protein sequence, retaining the most common genes and DNA. The V and J calls were not made by the authors but by TCRdb's processing. In all, the sample holds approximately 360,000 distinct CDR3 sequences, and less than 40% of those were seen once. The ten largest account for roughly 12% of the sample.

The sequence derives from a girl aged 10-17 years with multiple sclerosis. The rearranged segments are TRBV29-1 and TRBJ2-1, with 8 junctional bases fitting TRBD2. Sequencing used blood. Here the CDR3 is given as CTISSGPPSGFGEQFF. The nucleotides read TGCACCATCTCCTCCGGTCCGCCTAGCGGGTTCGGAGAGCAGTTCTTC.